The 27 T cell receptor beta chains below all came from one sample that was sequenced in a study of cytomegalovirus exposure and HLA in healthy donors. Primers included in the PCR were 60 Vbeta and 13 Jbeta primers. Here immunoSEQ multiplex PCR was the method, and the copy in TCRdb shows in-frame clones only, minus some. This sample's table reports tens of thousands of clones. The sequenced sample consisted of PBMCs. Every receptor here comes from a man between 50 and 59 years old in good health and CMV-seronegative.

The rearrangement joins TRBV5-1 to TRBJ2-3; D is possibly TRBD1 (5 bases). The V end lost 0 bases, the J end lost 6 bases, and 8 bases lay between the germline ends. CDR3 length: 13 residues. Per the germline V gene, CDR1 is SGHRS and CDR2 is YFSETQ. CDR3 in DNA: TGCGCCAGCAGCTTGGTGGGGCGGGATACGCAGTATTTT. Protein product: CASSLVGRDTQYF.

This chain links TRBV28 with TRBJ2-7; 15 nucleotides agree with TRBD2. V lost 6 bases to trimming and J lost 1 base; unmatched junction nucleotides: 7. The CDR3 totals 17 residues. Per the germline V gene, CDR1 is MDHEN and CDR2 is SYDVKM. The CDR3 region has the DNA TGTGCCAGCAGCCAAGGACTAGCGGGGGGGCCTTCCTACGAGCAGTACTTC. Amino acids: CASSQGLAGGPSYEQYF. Drawing the rest from reference TRBV28 and TRBJ2-7, the complete variable domain is DVKVTQSSRYLVKRTGEKVFLECVQDMDHENMFWYRQDPGLGLRLIYFSYDVKMKEKGDIPEGYSVSREKKERFSLILESASTNQTSMYLCASSQGLAGGPSYEQYFGPGTRLTVT.

This chain uses TRBV4-1 with TRBJ1-6; the match to TRBD1 covers 8 bases. This CDR3 is built from 17 residues. Trimming at V came to 4 bases and at J to 8 bases, leaving 13 bases not matched to a gene. The germline gives CDR1 MGHRA, CDR2 YSYEKL. CDR3 loop: CASSPNPGGPSHSPLHF. CDR3 nucleotides: TGCGCCAGCAGCCCGAATCCAGGGGGCCCCTCCCATTCACCCCTCCACTTT.

V is TRBV25-1 and J is TRBJ1-5; 7 bases match TRBD1. The CDR3 totals 15 residues. Per the germline V gene, CDR1 is MGHDK and CDR2 is SYGVNS. Trimming cost V 8 bases and J 2 bases; bases outside gene matches: 9. Written as DNA, the CDR3 is TGTGCCAGCTCGCAGGGGGAAAGAGGCAATCAGCCCCAGCATTTT. Translation gives CASSQGERGNQPQHF.

The chain carries TRBV19 and TRBJ1-1; 7 bases align to TRBD1. CDR3 length: 13 amino acids. The V gene's germline CDR1 is LNHDA and CDR2 SQIVND (reference sequence). With 0 bases clipped from V and 10 bases from J, the junction kept 5 bases outside the gene matches. The CDR3 nucleotides are TGTGCCAGTAGTATAGACTACAGGGGTGCAGCTTTCTTT. Translation: CASSIDYRGAAFF.

The chain uses TRBV4-1 and TRBJ2-3; 8 nucleotides match TRBD1. Trimming cost V 2 bases and J 5 bases; bases outside gene matches: 9. The germline CDR1 and CDR2 sequences are MGHRA and YSYEKL. The CDR3 has 16 residues. The CDR3 is CASSQTRTGLGDTQYF. CDR3 DNA sequence: TGCGCCAGCAGCCAAACCCGGACAGGGTTGGGAGATACGCAGTATTTT.

This chain uses TRBV10-3 with TRBJ2-3, with TRBD1 matching 7 bases. This CDR3 has 15 amino acids. With V trimmed by 4 bases and J by 2 bases, 6 bases remained unmatched. Per the germline V gene, CDR1 is ENHRY and CDR2 is SYGVKD. The CDR3 DNA is TGTGCCATCAGTGGGGGACAGTCCCTCACAGATACGCAGTATTTT. It encodes CAISGGQSLTDTQYF.

This sequence joins TRBV6-1 and TRBJ2-7, with D tentatively TRBD1 (6 bases). Germline CDR1 reads MNHNS; CDR2 reads SASEGT. The length of the CDR3 is 12 residues. Trimming took 8 bases from V and 5 from J, leaving 13 bases between them. DNA of the CDR3: TGTGCCAGCCTTTATTGGGGGCACGAGCAGTACTTC. Its protein product is CASLYWGHEQYF.

The V gene is TRBV10-3, the J gene TRBJ2-2, with D perhaps TRBD1 (5 bases). Germline values: CDR1 ENHRY, CDR2 SYGVKD. V was pared by 7 bases and J by 0 bases, with 12 bases between. The CDR3 length is 15 residues. This CDR3 reads CAIKSRGPNTGELFF. The CDR3 region has the DNA TGTGCCATCAAATCAAGGGGCCCGAACACCGGGGAGCTGTTTTTT.

V gene TRBV5-1 combines with J gene TRBJ1-4, with a possible D match to TRBD1 (6 bases). The germline V gene has CDR1 SGHRS and CDR2 YFSETQ. The CDR3 contains 13 residues. V was cut by 5 bases and J by 4 bases, with 9 bases left in between. CDR3 region: CASRTGFNEKLFF. The DNA for the CDR3 is TGCGCCAGCAGAACAGGGTTTAATGAAAAACTGTTTTTT.

Points on this clone: Sequence at one end of the junction differs from germline and may be a read error. The V call is TRBV4-2, the J call TRBJ2-5, with D possibly matching TRBD2 (6 bases). Germline CDR1 is LGHNA and CDR2 is YNFKEQ. There are 12 residues in the CDR3. The CDR3 loop is CASSQEGTRPDF. CDR3 nucleotide sequence: TGTGCCAGCAGCCAAGAAGGGACTCGCCCCGACTTC.

The chain uses TRBV18 and TRBJ2-1; TRBD2 matches 7 bases. The CDR3 loop spans 15 amino acids. The V gene end was trimmed by 3 bases and the J gene end by 3 bases; junction bases not matched to a gene: 5. CDR1 is KGHSH, CDR2 LQKENI, per germline. The CDR3 region has the DNA TGTGCCAGCTCACCTCAGAGCGGGGACTACAATGAGCAGTTCTTC. Translation: CASSPQSGDYNEQFF.

For the CDR3, the DNA is TGTGCCAGCTCACCACGAGCGGGGGGGAATAGCAATCAGCCCCAGCATTTT. This encodes CASSPRAGGNSNQPQHF. The chain uses TRBV18 and TRBJ1-5, with a weak D call TRBD1 (5 bases). V lost 1 base to trimming and J lost 0 bases, with 13 bases between them. The CDR3 is 17 amino acids. Germline CDR1 reads KGHSH; CDR2 reads LQKENI. Together with reference TRBV18 and TRBJ1-5, the CDR3 gives the full variable domain: NAGVMQNPRHLVRRRGQEARLRCSPMKGHSHVYWYRQLPEEGLKFMVYLQKENIIDESGMPKERFSAEFPKEGPSILRIQQVVRGDSAAYFCASSPRAGGNSNQPQHFGDGTRLSIL.

The chain couples TRBV10-2 to TRBJ2-1; 11 nucleotides line up with TRBD2. In germline, CDR1 is WSHSY, CDR2 SAAADI. The CDR3 covers 14 residues. Unmatched junction bases numbered 5, after V lost 6 bases and J lost 7 bases. The CDR3 loop reads CASSVAGGQNEQFF. In DNA, the CDR3 is TGCGCCAGCAGCGTAGCGGGGGGGCAGAATGAGCAGTTCTTC.

The J gene is TRBJ2-3, the V gene TRBV5-1; 7 bases align to TRBD1. CDR3 length equals 13 residues. J lost 5 bases, V lost 3 bases, and 3 bases had no gene match. Germline loops: CDR1 SGHRS, CDR2 YFSETQ. In DNA form, the CDR3 reads TGCGCCAGCAGCTCAAACAGGGGAGATACGCAGTATTTT. Its translation: CASSSNRGDTQYF.

CDR3 DNA sequence: TGTGCCAGCAGCCAAGATCGAACAGGGTTCGGGGCCAACGTCCTGACTTTC. It specifies CASSQDRTGFGANVLTF. The chain joins TRBV14 to TRBJ2-6, with D perhaps TRBD1 (6 bases). Germline CDR1 is SGHDN and CDR2 is FVKESK. This CDR3 contains 17 residues. Trimming removed 0 bases at V and 4 bases at J, with 13 bases between.

This chain joins TRBV4-3 and TRBJ2-7; TRBD2 is a possible D gene (7 bases). There are 15 residues in the CDR3. CDR1 and CDR2 from the germline V gene are LGHNA and YSLEER. V was cut by 1 base and J by 3 bases, with 13 bases left in between. The CDR3 is CASSQVGGGSYEQYF. The CDR3 DNA sequence: TGCGCCAGCAGCCAAGTGGGCGGGGGCAGCTACGAGCAGTACTTC.

The V and J genes are TRBV6-5 and TRBJ1-1, with 10 bases fitting TRBD1. After removal of 5 bases from V and 4 bases from J, the junction contained 4 bases not matched to a gene. Germline-derived CDR1 and CDR2 are MNHEY and SVGAGI. CDR3 length: 14 amino acids. The CDR3 bases are TGTGCCAGCAGTACTCGGACAGGGGGCACTGAAGCTTTCTTT. Translation gives CASSTRTGGTEAFF.

The chain carries TRBV27 and TRBJ1-2; 7 bases are shared with TRBD1. The germline V gene encodes CDR1 MNHEY and CDR2 SMNVEV (reference sequence). The CDR3 sequence is 14 residues long. V was pared by 5 bases and J by 4 bases, with 7 bases of the junction left unmatched. The CDR3, as DNA: TGTGCCAGCAGTGAAGGGGGCGTGGGCTATGGCTACACCTTC. Translated: CASSEGGVGYGYTF.

V and J are TRBV7-2 and TRBJ2-7; D remains ambiguous. The CDR3 spans 12 residues. Trimming pared 5 bases from V and 3 bases from J, leaving 8 bases between. Germline CDR1 is SGHTA and CDR2 is FQGNSA. The CDR3 protein is CASSRPSYEQYF. The CDR3, as DNA: TGTGCCAGCAGCAGGCCTAGCTACGAGCAGTACTTC.

V is TRBV5-1 and J is TRBJ2-1, with 9 positions matching TRBD2. The CDR3 covers 16 residues. Germline lookup yields CDR1 SGHRS and CDR2 YFSETQ. The J segment lost 9 bases and the V segment lost 5 bases, leaving 15 bases of the junction unmatched. CDR3 DNA: TGCGCCAGCAGTCCCCTGGCGGGGGGGCCGCTAAGTGAGCAGTTCTTC. This codes for CASSPLAGGPLSEQFF.

V and J are TRBV27 and TRBJ2-7, with D perhaps TRBD2 (7 bases). CDR1 and CDR2 (germline): MNHEY, SMNVEV (reference sequence). V lost 5 bases and J 3 bases, leaving 14 bases between the germline ends. The CDR3 runs to 14 residues. CDR3 nucleotide sequence: TGTGCCAGCAGTCCGAGGGGGGGGAACTACGAGCAGTACTTC. This codes for CASSPRGGNYEQYF.

The CDR3 DNA reads TGTGCCAGCAGTTTAGCCGGGGGGCCGAAAGAGCAGTACTTC. It specifies CASSLAGGPKEQYF. V usage is TRBV27 and J usage is TRBJ2-7, with D tentatively TRBD2 (7 bases). Germline loops: CDR1 MNHEY, CDR2 SMNVEV (reference sequence). The CDR3 spans 14 residues. Deletions cut 2 bases from V and 7 bases from J, with 15 bases between.

The CDR3 region is CASSVVGTGFGYTF. The CDR3 DNA sequence: TGTGCCAGCAGCGTAGTAGGGACAGGGTTTGGCTACACCTTC. This rearrangement joins TRBV9 to TRBJ1-2, with TRBD1 matching over 9 bases. The J segment lost 7 bases and the V segment lost 0 bases, leaving 4 bases of the junction unmatched. The CDR3 covers 14 residues. Germline V gene sequence: CDR1 SGDLS, CDR2 YYNGEE.

V and J are TRBV6-5 and TRBJ2-7, with 10 positions matching TRBD2. V shed 3 bases and J 4 bases; nucleotides not matched to a gene: 6. Germline-derived CDR1 and CDR2 are MNHEY and SVGAGI. The CDR3 length is 15 residues. The CDR3 DNA follows: TGTGCCAGCAGTTATCAACTAGCGGGGACGTACGAGCAGTACTTC. Protein product: CASSYQLAGTYEQYF.

The chain has TRBV18 and TRBJ1-2; D not certain. CDR3 size: 13 residues. V was clipped by 3 bases and J by 6 bases, with 11 bases between them. In germline, CDR1 is KGHSH, CDR2 LQKENI. The CDR3 DNA follows: TGTGCCAGCTCACCGAGAGAGGAGGATGGCTACACCTTC. It yields the protein CASSPREEDGYTF.

For this clone: A junction end diverges from the germline sequence, so it may reflect a read error. This chain joins TRBV6-5 and TRBJ1-5; 7 bases align to TRBD1. The CDR3 contains 15 residues. CDR1 and CDR2 (germline): MNHEY, SVGAGI. The CDR3 DNA is TGTGCCAGCAGTTACTCTAGACAGGGCAATCAGCACCAGCATTTT. Amino acids: CASSYSRQGNQHQHF.